This T cell receptor beta chain is from a study of metastatic and nonmetastatic thyroid tumors. TCRdb reassembled clones from the PCR reads with MiXCR. The data show 25,000 to 35,000 clones, just under 25% seen once. Thyroid surgery had not been preceded by any treatment in any patient. Trimming took 7 bases from V and 4 from J; bases not matched to a gene: 8. Germline CDR1 and CDR2: LGHNA and YNFKEQ. The CDR3 loop spans 16 amino acids. The clonotype comes from a female donor with papillary thyroid cancer or a benign thyroid nodule (not recorded which). Some clones in this sample may be carry-over from other donors' samples. Sequenced: blood. The rearrangement links TRBV4-2 to TRBJ2-3; 13 nucleotides agree with TRBD2. The CDR3 protein is CASTDGLAGAPDTQYF. In DNA form, the CDR3 reads TGTGCCAGCACCGATGGACTAGCGGGAGCCCCAGATACGCAGTATTTT.